The sequence of this T cell receptor beta chain was determined in a study of blood T cells in healthy people across ages. A second PCR of about 7 to 12 cycles used a sample-barcoded 5' primer and a J-beta primer mix. Each CDR3 protein gets one entry after TCRdb re-called the 5' RACE reads with MiXCR. The profile covers approximately 810,000 distinct CDR3 sequences, with under 30% appearing a single time and roughly 17% taken by the ten largest. Notes on the study in general: PBMCs left unsorted prevented a conclusive naive versus antigen-experienced comparison. Investigators treated diversity estimates from one million T cells as underestimates.

CDR1 and CDR2 from the germline V gene are MNHEY and SVGEGT. The CDR3 loop spans 13 amino acids. Concerning this clonotype: The antigen is undetermined. Compared with germline, one end of the junction differs, possibly owing to a read error.

The sequence came from a woman at least 80 years old in good health. The chain combines TRBV6-2 or TRBV6-3 with TRBJ2-7, with D maybe TRBD2 (5 bases). The sample taken for sequencing was blood. CDR3 loop: CASSHLAFYEQYF. Written as DNA, the CDR3 is TGTGCTAGCAGTCACCTAGCTTTCTACGAGCAGTACTTC.